This T cell receptor (beta chain) was found in a study of blood T cells in healthy people across ages. The CDR3 loop spans 11 amino acids. Germline V gene lookup returns CDR1 LGHNA and CDR2 YNFKEQ. V was shortened by 6 bases and J by 3 bases, with 6 bases between the two germline ends. This clonotype has a handful of counts. A second PCR, run for roughly 7 to 12 cycles, used a sample-barcoded 5' primer plus a J-beta primer mix. TCRdb re-called the 5' RACE reads through MiXCR, storing one row per CDR3 protein. Among about 1.4 million distinct CDR3 sequences, approximately 63% were seen once, and the ten largest hold 6.5% to 8%.

This rearrangement joins TRBV4-2 to TRBJ2-7; D gene ambiguous. The clonotype originates from a man aged 18 to 29 in good health. The sample taken for sequencing was blood. CDR3 amino acids: CASRSLYEQYF. The CDR3 nucleotides read TGTGCCAGCAGAAGTCTCTACGAGCAGTACTTC.